The entry that follows covers one T cell receptor (beta chain) sequence. Its antigen is currently unknown. The CDR3 extends over 16 amino acids. The V gene end was trimmed by 3 bases and the J gene end by 8 bases; junction bases not matched to a gene: 13. Per germline, CDR1 LGHNA and CDR2 YSLEER. These data are taken from a study of cytomegalovirus exposure and HLA in healthy donors. Study at large: The 100 million to 120 million unique TCR beta sequences, from 150 million to 200 million T cells, were found by an earlier analysis.

Study outcomes and limitations: A later analysis reported that several of the most significant clusters appeared to be linked to common viral pathogens, among them Epstein-Barr virus. For most TCR sequences rarity was the rule, although some public TCRs occurred in many donors.

The study ran its PCR with 60 Vbeta and 13 Jbeta primers. Authors' processing steps: In a later analysis, of 70 million to 85 million unique beta chains, roughly 10 million appeared in at least two donors. Profiling relied on immunoSEQ multiplex PCR, and the TCRdb table lists in-frame clones only, not all of them. V and J calls and clone size are given by that table; D and trimming were obtained from the DNA. This table holds 150,000 to 200,000 clones, 75% to 85% found once. The chain is built from TRBV4-3 and TRBJ2-1, with 7 bases matching TRBD2. The TCR sequence derives from a woman aged 45-65 years in good health and CMV-seronegative. Sequenced sample: PBMCs. The CDR3 region has the DNA TGCGCCAGCAGCCAGGGGGGTGCGGGAGTAGGGCATGAGCAGTTCTTC. Its translation: CASSQGGAGVGHEQFF.